The entry that follows covers one T cell receptor (beta chain) sequence. This sample was included in a study of blood T cell repertoires in COVID-19. About the study: Some COVID-19 samples were acute and others convalescent; all came from the United States, Italy and Spain.

Sequencing was performed with immunoSEQ multiplex PCR; in TCRdb, only in-frame clones are kept and a portion is missing. The sample lists more than 110,000 clones; roughly 85% were seen once. V trimming: 0 bases; J trimming: 5 bases; junction bases outside the gene matches: 13. In germline, CDR1 is MGHRA, CDR2 YSYEKL. This CDR3 is 19 amino acids long. The genes are TRBV4-1 and TRBJ2-5; TRBD2 aligns across 12 bases. The receptor was isolated from a man in his 60s with acute or convalescent COVID-19. Sequenced material: peripheral blood. The CDR3 region is CASSQDDPLAGGLGETQYF. The CDR3 bases are TGCGCCAGCAGCCAAGATGATCCCCTAGCGGGAGGGCTCGGGGAGACCCAGTACTTC.